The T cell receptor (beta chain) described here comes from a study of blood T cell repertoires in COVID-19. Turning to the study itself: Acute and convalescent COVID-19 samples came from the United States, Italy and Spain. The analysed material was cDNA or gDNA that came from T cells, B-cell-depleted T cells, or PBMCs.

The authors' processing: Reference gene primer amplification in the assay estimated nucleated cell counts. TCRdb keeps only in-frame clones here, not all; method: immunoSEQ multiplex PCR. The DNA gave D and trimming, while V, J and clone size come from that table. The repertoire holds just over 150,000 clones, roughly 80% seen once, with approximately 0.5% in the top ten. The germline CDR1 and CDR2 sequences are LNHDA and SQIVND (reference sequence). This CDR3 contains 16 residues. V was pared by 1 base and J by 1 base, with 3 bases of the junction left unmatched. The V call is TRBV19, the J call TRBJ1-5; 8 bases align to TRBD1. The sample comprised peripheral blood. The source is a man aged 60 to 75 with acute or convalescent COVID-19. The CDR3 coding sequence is TGTGCCAGTAGTATAGTTAACAGGGGGAGCAATCAGCCCCAGCATTTT. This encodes CASSIVNRGSNQPQHF.